This T cell receptor beta chain was identified during a study of blood T cell repertoires in COVID-19. About the study: T cells, B-cell-depleted T cells, or PBMCs supplied cDNA or gDNA.

Assay: immunoSEQ multiplex PCR; the TCRdb copy retains only in-frame clones and omits some. The profile covers 120,000 to 150,000 clones, with roughly nine tenths appearing a single time and approximately 3.8% taken by the ten largest. Germline CDR1 and CDR2: MNHEY and SMNVEV (reference sequence). Trimming cost V 3 bases and J 7 bases; bases outside gene matches: 11. The CDR3 sequence is 16 residues long. The sequencing input was PBMCs or T cells enriched from blood (not recorded which). This sequence was found in a woman aged 40 to 55 who had been exposed to COVID-19. This chain connects TRBV27 to TRBJ1-1; the match to TRBD1 covers 10 bases. The CDR3: CASSFFRGQGISEAFF. Here the CDR3 DNA reads TGTGCCAGCAGTTTTTTTAGGGGACAGGGGATTAGTGAAGCTTTCTTT.